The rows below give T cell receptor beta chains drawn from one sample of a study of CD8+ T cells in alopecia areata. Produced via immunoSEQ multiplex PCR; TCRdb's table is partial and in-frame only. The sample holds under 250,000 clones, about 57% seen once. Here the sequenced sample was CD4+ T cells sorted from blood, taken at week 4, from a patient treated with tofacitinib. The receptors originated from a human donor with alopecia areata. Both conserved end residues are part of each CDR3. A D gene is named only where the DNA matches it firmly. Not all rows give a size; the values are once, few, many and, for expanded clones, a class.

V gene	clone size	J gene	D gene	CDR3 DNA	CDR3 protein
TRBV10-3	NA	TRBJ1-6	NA	TGTGCCATCAGTGAGGGCTCCTATAATTCACCCCTCCACTTT	CAISEGSYNSPLHF
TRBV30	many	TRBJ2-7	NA	TGTGCCTGGAGAGGGGGGACCTACGAGCAGTACTTC	CAWRGGTYEQYF
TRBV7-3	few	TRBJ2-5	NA	TGTGCCAGCAGCTTATCCGGGGAGGTGGAGACCCAGTACTTC	CASSLSGEVETQYF
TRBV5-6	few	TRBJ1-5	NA	TGTGCCAGCACCAAAAGGGGTGTATCCAATCAGCCCCAGCATTTT	CASTKRGVSNQPQHF
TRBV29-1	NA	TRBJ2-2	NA	TGCAGCGCTACGCCCGGCCAGGGTGGTGGGGAGCTGTTTTTT	CSATPGQGGGELFF
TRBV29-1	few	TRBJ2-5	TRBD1	TGCAGCGCGCAGCCGACAGGGGCAGAGACCCAGTACTTC	CSAQPTGAETQYF
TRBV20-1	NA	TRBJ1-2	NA	TGCAGTGCTAGTGGGGAGGTCGACTACACCTTC	CSASGEVDYTF
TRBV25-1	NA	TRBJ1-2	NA	TGTGCCAGCAGTGAAACAGCCTATGGCTACACCTTC	CASSETAYGYTF
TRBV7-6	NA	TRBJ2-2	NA	TGTGCCAGCAGCTCCACCGGGGAGCTGTTTTTT	CASSSTGELFF
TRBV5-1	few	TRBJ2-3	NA	TGCGCCAGCAGCTTCTTCGGAGGATCCACAGATACGCAGTATTTT	CASSFFGGSTDTQYF
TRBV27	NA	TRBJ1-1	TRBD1	TGTGCCAGCAGGACGGACAGGGAGGCTTTCTTT	CASRTDREAFF
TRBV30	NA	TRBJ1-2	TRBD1	TGTGCCTGGACAGGGGGTAACTATGGCTACACCTTC	CAWTGGNYGYTF
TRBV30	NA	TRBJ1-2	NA	TGTGCCTGGAGTAGGCAGGGGCATGGCTACACCTTC	CAWSRQGHGYTF
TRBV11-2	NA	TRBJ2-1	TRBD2	TGTGCCAGCAGCCCAGCGGGGGGGCCGGGTGAGCAGTTCTTC	CASSPAGGPGEQFF
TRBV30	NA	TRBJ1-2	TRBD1	TGTGCCTGGACAGGGGGCTACGGCTATGGCTACACCTTC	CAWTGGYGYGYTF
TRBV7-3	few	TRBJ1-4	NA	TGTGCCAGCAGCTTAAAATTAGGAGGTCCGGAACCCCATTCTAATGAAAAACTGTTTTTT	CASSLKLGGPEPHSNEKLFF
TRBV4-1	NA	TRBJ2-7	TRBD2	TGCGCCAGCAGCCCACGCGGACTAGCGGGGGACTACGAGCAGTACTTC	CASSPRGLAGDYEQYF
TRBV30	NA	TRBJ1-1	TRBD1	TGTGCCTGGACCCGACAGGGAACGAACACTGAAGCTTTCTTT	CAWTRQGTNTEAFF
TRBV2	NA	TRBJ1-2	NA	TGTGCCAGCAGTGAAGCAGGAGGGGGTGGTGGCTACACCTTC	CASSEAGGGGGYTF
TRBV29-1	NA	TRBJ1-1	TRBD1	TGCAGCGCGGGACAGCCGAACACTGAAGCTTTCTTT	CSAGQPNTEAFF
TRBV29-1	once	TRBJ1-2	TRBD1	TGCAGCGTTTCAACAGGGGACCTAAACTATGGCTACACCTTC	CSVSTGDLNYGYTF
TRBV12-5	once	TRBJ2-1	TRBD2	TGTGCTAGTGGTTCCGCCGGGGGGTTCAGGGATGAGCAGTTCTTC	CASGSAGGFRDEQFF
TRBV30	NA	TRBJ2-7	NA	TGTGCCTCCCGGGACACTGGGGATTACGAGCAGTACTTC	CASRDTGDYEQYF
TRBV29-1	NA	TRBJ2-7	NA	TGCAGCGTCGTAGACCCTAACGAGCAGTACTTC	CSVVDPNEQYF
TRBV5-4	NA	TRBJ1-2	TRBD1	TGTGCCAGCACCGAAGACAGGGAGTTCGGCTACACCTTC	CASTEDREFGYTF
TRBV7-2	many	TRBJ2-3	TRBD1	TGTGCCAGCAGCGTACGGGACAGCCGATTAACATTT	CASSVRDSRLTF
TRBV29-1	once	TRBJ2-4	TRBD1	TGCAGCGCCGGACAGGGTTTAAACATTCAGTACTTC	CSAGQGLNIQYF